The 27 T cell receptor beta chains reported below all come from one sample, sequenced in a study of CD8 T cells in ankylosing spondylitis. A single record per CDR3 protein comes from TCRdb applying MiXCR to the 5' RACE reads. The table records roughly 86,000 distinct CDR3 sequences, about 8.8% of them present only once. The sequenced sample was blood, either unsorted or a sorted T cell fraction (not recorded which). These receptors were collected from a male donor with ankylosing spondylitis or in good health (not recorded which).

This clonotype was detected ten times or more. V gene TRBV2 combines with J gene TRBJ2-5, with D uncertain. This CDR3 region has 13 residues. Germline CDR1 is SNHLY and CDR2 is FYNNEI. V was clipped by 5 bases and J by 5 bases, with 12 bases between them. This chain's CDR3 is CASSSEAAETQYF. As DNA, the CDR3 is TGTGCCAGCAGTTCAGAGGCAGCGGAGACCCAGTACTTC. The variable domain in full, completed from reference TRBV2 and TRBJ2-5, reads EPEVTQTPSHQVTQMGQEVILRCVPISNHLYFYWYRQILGQKVEFLVSFYNNEISEKSEIFDDQFSVERPDGSNFTLKIRSTKLEDSAMYFCASSSEAAETQYFGPGTRLLVL.

This clonotype was found many times. The chain joins TRBV30 to TRBJ2-3; possible D gene TRBD2, 5 bases. CDR3 length equals 14 residues. The V gene lost 0 bases and the J gene lost 6 bases, with 13 bases spanning the gap. Per the germline V gene, CDR1 is GTSNPN and CDR2 is SVGIG (reference sequence). The DNA of the CDR3 is TGTGCCTGGAGTGTAACTGGGAGATGGGATACGCAGTATTTT. Protein: CAWSVTGRWDTQYF.

Details on this clonotype: Possible read error: a much larger clone is one base away. The chain joins TRBV24-1 to TRBJ1-3; no firm D call. The CDR3 sequence is 13 residues long. Per germline, CDR1 KGHDR and CDR2 SFDVKD. This CDR3 is CTTTGSDGNTIYF. CDR3 in DNA: TGTACCACCACGGGTTCGGACGGAAACACCATATATTTT.

This clonotype has a count of ten or more. The chain joins TRBV27 to TRBJ2-7; no clear D gene. The germline V and J ends were trimmed by 0 bases and 5 bases, with 8 bases remaining between them. CDR3 length: 13 residues. CDR1 is MNHEY and CDR2 is SMNVEV in the germline V gene (reference sequence). The CDR3 region is CASSLSPPHEQYF. In DNA, the CDR3 is TGTGCCAGCAGTTTATCCCCCCCCCACGAGCAGTACTTC.

This clonotype has at least ten counts. The chain couples TRBV6-5 to TRBJ2-5; D is unclear. This CDR3 region has 14 residues. Trimming removed 0 bases at V and 5 bases at J, with 10 bases between. Germline-derived CDR1 and CDR2 are MNHEY and SVGAGI. The CDR3 DNA sequence: TGTGCCAGCAGTTACTCGAACCATCCGGAGACCCAGTACTTC. Translated: CASSYSNHPETQYF.

This clonotype has at least ten counts. The J gene is TRBJ1-5, the V gene TRBV6-6; a weak D match, TRBD1 (5 bases). The CDR3 covers 13 residues. V was cut by 5 bases and J by 6 bases, with 11 bases left in between. In germline, CDR1 is MNHNY, CDR2 SVGAGI (reference sequence). The DNA for the CDR3 is TGTGCCAGCAGTACCCGGGGCGGTCAGCCCCAGCATTTT. Translation gives CASSTRGGQPQHF.

In its sample, this clonotype was seen a few times. This chain links TRBV6-5 with TRBJ2-3, with D hard to call. The germline CDR1 and CDR2 sequences are MNHEY and SVGAGI. CDR3 length: 13 amino acids. V was clipped by 2 bases and J by 6 bases, with 9 bases between them. CDR3 sequence (DNA): TGTGCCAGCAGTTACAAATTCAGCGATACGCAGTATTTT. Translating it yields CASSYKFSDTQYF.

The table lists this clonotype with many counts. The J gene is TRBJ1-1, the V gene TRBV9; D unclear. The CDR3 is 14 amino acids. V gave up 1 base and J gave up 4 bases, with 11 bases separating them. The germline gives CDR1 SGDLS, CDR2 YYNGEE. Here the CDR3 reads CASSVSGRGTEAFF. For the CDR3, the DNA is TGTGCCAGCAGCGTAAGCGGACGCGGCACTGAAGCTTTCTTT.

At least ten counts were recorded for this clonotype. V and J are TRBV12-3 or TRBV12-4 and TRBJ2-3; possible D gene TRBD1, 6 bases. The V and J ends lost 5 bases and 0 bases respectively, with 12 bases between them. The CDR3 extends over 15 amino acids. This CDR3 reads CASSTRQESTDTQYF. CDR3 DNA: TGTGCCAGCAGTACCCGACAGGAGAGCACAGATACGCAGTATTTT.

This clonotype has a handful of counts. The V and J genes are TRBV7-3 and TRBJ2-3; D possibly uses TRBD1 or TRBD2 (5 bases each). Trimming removed 5 bases from V and 5 bases from J, with 11 bases in between. Germline CDR1 SGHTA, CDR2 FQGTGA. This CDR3 comprises 13 residues. The CDR3 DNA reads TGTGCCAGCAGCGATATTGGGGGAGATACGCAGTATTTT. Its translation is CASSDIGGDTQYF. The whole variable domain, remainder taken from reference TRBV7-3 and TRBJ2-3, is GAGVSQTPSNKVTEKGKYVELRCDPISGHTALYWYRQSLGQGPEFLIYFQGTGAADDSGLPNDRFFAVRPEGSVSTLKIQRTERGDSAVYLCASSDIGGDTQYFGPGTRLTVL.

This clonotype was picked up many times. The chain has TRBV7-8 and TRBJ1-6, with unresolved D. CDR1 and CDR2 from the germline V gene are SGHVS and FQNEAQ. Trimming left V 2 bases short and J 7 bases short, with 12 bases between. The length of the CDR3 is 15 residues. The CDR3 loop reads CASSLMSSNNSPLHF. DNA of the CDR3: TGTGCCAGCAGCTTAATGTCCAGCAACAATTCACCCCTCCACTTT.

This clonotype has only a few counts. A much bigger clone sits one base away, suggesting this may be a read error. This rearrangement joins TRBV29-1 to TRBJ2-7; D tentatively reads TRBD1 or TRBD2 (5 bases each). The V gene lost 7 bases and the J gene lost 4 bases, with 17 bases spanning the gap. The CDR3 consists of 13 residues. CDR1 and CDR2 from the germline V gene are SQVTM and ANQGSEA. The CDR3 DNA sequence: TGCAGCGCAAATCAGGGAGCTGGTTACGAGCAGTACTTC. Its protein is CSANQGAGYEQYF.

About this clonotype: A read error may explain this, as a much larger clone is one base away. The V gene is TRBV11-3, the J gene TRBJ2-7; D not certain. Germline assignment: CDR1 SGHNT and CDR2 YENEEA. The CDR3 has 16 residues. CDR3 sequence reads: CAGSLGGRSLPHEQYF. The CDR3 region has the DNA TGTGCCGGCAGCTTAGGCGGCAGAAGTTTGCCCCACGAGCAGTACTTC.

This clonotype was observed many times. In nucleotides, the CDR3 is TGCAGCTCGATACGAACCGGACTAGCGGGGTACAATGAGCAGTTCTTC. It specifies CSSIRTGLAGYNEQFF. J is TRBJ2-1 and V is TRBV29-1; TRBD2 aligns across 12 bases. Germline values: CDR1 SQVTM, CDR2 ANQGSEA. This CDR3 is 16 amino acids long. After removal of 8 bases from V and 4 bases from J, the junction contained 12 bases not matched to a gene.

CDR3 amino acids: CASSRTAVWFF. Written as DNA, the CDR3 is TGTGCCAGCAGCCGTACAGCCGTTTGGTTCTTC. V usage is TRBV11-2 and J usage is TRBJ2-1; D ambiguous. Germline V gene sequence: CDR1 SGHAT, CDR2 FQNNGV. This CDR3 has 11 residues. V lost 5 bases and J 15 bases, leaving 14 bases between the germline ends.

This clonotype has a count of ten or more. The rearrangement uses TRBV5-1 and TRBJ2-3; no firm D call. V lost 0 bases and J 0 bases, leaving 11 bases between the germline ends. Germline CDR1 and CDR2: SGHRS and YFSETQ. This CDR3 comprises 16 residues. The DNA for the CDR3 is TGCGCCAGCAGCTTGGAGGTAGACTTTAGCACAGATACGCAGTATTTT. It is translated as CASSLEVDFSTDTQYF.

This chain joins TRBV6-1 and TRBJ2-7; D is possibly TRBD1 or TRBD2 (5 bases each). The CDR3 extends over 12 amino acids. Trimming removed 10 bases from V and 3 bases from J, with 13 bases in between. The germline V gene has CDR1 MNHNS and CDR2 SASEGT. This CDR3 is CATGGGYYEQYF. DNA of the CDR3: TGTGCCACCGGTGGGGGATACTACGAGCAGTACTTC.

This clonotype was observed many times. The V and J genes are TRBV20-1 and TRBJ2-5; 10 bases align to TRBD2. V lost 5 bases and J lost 5; bases outside the gene matches: 5. This CDR3 spans 13 amino acids. Germline V gene lookup returns CDR1 DFQATT and CDR2 SNEGSKA (reference sequence). CDR3 DNA sequence: TGCAGTGCTTCGCTAGCGGGGGAGGAGACCCAGTACTTC. Amino acids: CSASLAGEETQYF.

There are many counts of this clonotype. The rearrangement links TRBV6-6 to TRBJ1-4; D not certain. The CDR3 totals 11 residues. Germline V gene sequence: CDR1 MNHNY, CDR2 SVGAGI (reference sequence). Trimming stripped 3 bases from V and 7 bases from J, with 3 bases between. CDR3 nucleotide sequence: TGTGCCAGCAGTTATTTTGAAAAACTGTTTTTT. Residues: CASSYFEKLFF.

This clonotype is termed medium-sized. This rearrangement joins TRBV27 to TRBJ2-4; D is unresolved. V shed 3 bases and J shed 1 base, with 10 bases lying between them. Per the germline V gene, CDR1 is MNHEY and CDR2 is SMNVEV (reference sequence). The CDR3 length is 15 residues. CDR3 sequence (DNA): TGTGCCAGCAGTTTTATTACCGACGCCAAAAACATTCAGTACTTC. Its translation: CASSFITDAKNIQYF.

This clonotype was picked up many times. The chain has TRBV20-1 and TRBJ2-1; 9 bases are a match to TRBD2. The CDR3 is 14 residues long. Germline V gives CDR1 DFQATT, CDR2 SNEGSKA (reference sequence). The trim removed 0 bases at V and 7 bases at J, leaving 4 bases unmatched. CDR3 amino acids: CSARDSGGQNEQFF. CDR3 nucleotide sequence: TGCAGTGCTAGAGATAGCGGGGGTCAGAATGAGCAGTTCTTC.

The CDR3 sequence is CASSGGLAGEQFF. CDR3 nucleotide sequence: TGTGCCAGCAGCGGGGGACTAGCAGGCGAGCAGTTCTTC. This chain joins TRBV7-9 and TRBJ2-1; 9 bases are a match to TRBD2. This CDR3 spans 13 amino acids. The V gene end was trimmed by 5 bases and the J gene end by 10 bases; junction bases not matched to a gene: 6. Germline CDR1 reads SEHNR; CDR2 reads FQNEAQ (reference sequence).

This clonotype was recorded many times. This rearrangement joins TRBV6-2 or TRBV6-3 to TRBJ2-3; no clear D. Germline lookup yields CDR1 MNHEY and CDR2 SVGEGT. Between the trimmed V and J ends, which lost 6 bases and 2 bases, there was a span of 15 bases. This CDR3 contains 15 residues. The CDR3 DNA follows: TGTGCCAGCAGCGCCGGGCCAAGCCACACAGATACGCAGTATTTT. Translated: CASSAGPSHTDTQYF.

This clonotype showed up many times. The chain recombines TRBV2 with TRBJ1-5; D remains ambiguous. V lost 3 bases and J 0 bases, leaving 6 bases between the germline ends. There are 14 residues in the CDR3. Looked up from germline, CDR1 is SNHLY and CDR2 is FYNNEI. The CDR3 nucleotides read TGTGCCAGCAGTGACCTTGCTAGCAATCAGCCCCAGCATTTT. This sequence encodes CASSDLASNQPQHF.

At least ten counts were recorded for this clonotype. V is TRBV29-1 and J is TRBJ2-3; D unresolved. Germline CDR1 is SQVTM and CDR2 is ANQGSEA. Trimming removed 0 bases from V and 3 bases from J, with 10 bases in between. This CDR3 is 14 amino acids long. CDR3 nucleotide sequence: TGCAGCGTTGAAGATCCTGCCCGGACAGATACGCAGTATTTT. The encoded protein is CSVEDPARTDTQYF.

The chain has TRBV25-1 and TRBJ2-7; perhaps TRBD2 as D (5 bases). The ends were cut back, 7 bases at V and 3 bases at J, with 22 bases in the middle. Germline assignment: CDR1 MGHDK and CDR2 SYGVNS. This CDR3 is built from 16 residues. The CDR3 DNA follows: TGTGCCAGCACCGAAGAAGTCGGGATTACCCTCTACGAGCAGTACTTC. Encoded protein: CASTEEVGITLYEQYF.

There are many counts of this clonotype. The rearrangement links TRBV2 to TRBJ2-3; TRBD2 agrees at 7 bases. The CDR3 length is 15 residues. CDR1 is SNHLY, CDR2 FYNNEI, per germline. V trimming: 2 bases; J trimming: 3 bases; junction bases outside the gene matches: 5. The CDR3 loop is CASSEPVGGTDTQYF. In DNA, the CDR3 is TGTGCCAGCAGTGAACCGGTGGGAGGGACAGATACGCAGTATTTT. Variable domain in full (rest from reference TRBV2 and TRBJ2-3): EPEVTQTPSHQVTQMGQEVILRCVPISNHLYFYWYRQILGQKVEFLVSFYNNEISEKSEIFDDQFSVERPDGSNFTLKIRSTKLEDSAMYFCASSEPVGGTDTQYFGPGTRLTVL.